This TCR beta chain came from a study of OX40 agonist ivuxolimab in advanced cancers. Study information: As their treatment, patients were administered ivuxolimab, an agonistic anti-OX40 (CD134) antibody. Regarding the study as a whole: Clonal expansion from baseline to week 6 occurred in both CD4+ and CD8+ T cells. Relative to CD4+, CD8+ T cells held more expanded clones on average. Among the lowest levels of clonal expansion were found in partial responders at 0.1-3.0 mg/kg.

Libraries were prepared by immunoSEQ multiplex PCR; TCRdb keeps only in-frame clonotypes and omits some of them. The top ten clones hold 11% of a sample with tens of thousands of clones, around 87% of them seen once. In regard to this clone: The antigen is not known.

Germline V CDR1 and CDR2: SGHDT, YYEEEE. This CDR3 spans 16 amino acids. The ends lost 1 base at V and 7 bases at J; junction bases unmatched: 7. The sequenced sample was CD4+ or CD8+ T cells sorted from blood, obtained in a trial of the OX40 agonist ivuxolimab. The chain recombines TRBV5-6 with TRBJ2-1, with 11 bases aligning to TRBD2. The origin of this receptor is an adult with an advanced solid tumor such as melanoma, head and neck, liver or kidney cancer. Here the CDR3 DNA reads TGTGCCAGCAGCTTGATCGTAGCGGGGGGGCGGAATGAGCAGTTCTTC. It specifies CASSLIVAGGRNEQFF. Looking up the rest from reference TRBV5-6 and TRBJ2-1 gives the full variable domain: DAGVTQSPTHLIKTRGQQVTLRCSPKSGHDTVSWYQQALGQGPQFIFQYYEEEERQRGNFPDRFSGHQFPNYSSELNVNALLLGDSALYLCASSLIVAGGRNEQFFGPGTRLTVL.